This T cell receptor beta chain was identified in a study of cytomegalovirus exposure and HLA in healthy donors (dated by TCRdb to about 2017). For context, the study as a whole: An earlier analysis of roughly 610 of the donors reported approximately 280 Gb of sequence data and 90 million to 120 million unique TCR beta sequences obtained from approximately 180 million T cells. An early release covering over 500 HLA-typed donors comprised roughly 300 gigabases of sequencing data and 85 million or so unique TCR sequences. To predict cytomegalovirus infection status, the study combined high-throughput TCR immunosequencing, statistical association of individual TCRs with disease status, and machine learning. Using immunosequencing, the study profiled T cell repertoires from 500 to 800 subjects and related those repertoires to cytomegalovirus serostatus. Typing coverage differed by locus: A, B, C, DRB1 and DQB1 were typed in roughly 620-630 donors, DQA1 in 500 to 550, DPA1 in nearly 610, and DPB1 in 472. In an earlier analysis of 587 of the donors, high-throughput TCR beta sequencing was used to judge whether each TCR beta V gene segment behaved as functional or pseudogenic. Among the approximately 430 genotyped donors, under 90% belonged to the genetic ancestry cluster associated with self-reported Caucasian donors. Along with the roughly 610-subject first cohort, a separate validation cohort of over a hundred different subjects was used. Both class I and class II loci were covered by HLA typing, at four-digit resolution. Donor age, sex, ethnicity and CMV serostatus were collected together with the repertoire data. In the later analysis, no new phenotypic data were used to find candidate immune exposures; instead, reliance was placed on TCR beta sequences and their occurrence across donors. Every discovery cohort repertoire had been produced on one sequencing platform. A later genetic analysis used genome-wide SNP genotypes for about 60% of the roughly 670 donors, treating that subset as a discovery cohort. Roughly five DR-DQ haplotypes were handled as single units for association and clustering because linkage in the cohort was strong. The aim of the study was to test whether cataloging public T cell receptors could identify signatures of past pathogen exposure. Among around 400 genotyped donors of the cohort, an average of roughly 230,000 unique TCR beta nucleotide sequences was sequenced per donor, of which roughly 17% were non-productive. A later analysis re-analyzed previously published TCR beta repertoires from approximately 700 donors and added high-resolution HLA genotyping to study TCR occurrence patterns.

The cohort was made up of hundreds of healthy bone marrow donors. Cohort members were all nominally healthy when sampled, although unrecorded immune exposures were likely present. The donor tested CMV seropositive and was one of the 289 seropositive cohort members. A peripheral blood sample was provided by each donor, and peripheral blood mononuclear cells were used for TCR beta sequencing. The Qiagen DNeasy Blood Extraction Kit was used to extract genomic DNA from the blood cell samples. Trimming removed 5 bases from V and 3 bases from J; the gene matches leave 9 bases unexplained. From cysteine to phenylalanine, the CDR3 is 17 amino acids long. Just CDR3 DNA is preserved here, 51 bases in frame from base 1. Reading the germline V gene gives CDR1 SGHTA and CDR2 FQGTGA. Library generation was performed with the immunoSEQ multiplex PCR assay. For the multiplex PCR, a mixture combining 60 forward primers for TCR Vbeta segments and 13 reverse primers for TCR Jbeta segments was used. The CDR3 region of rearranged TCR beta genes was amplified from genomic DNA with a multiplex PCR assay. The Illumina HiSeq System was used to sequence the amplified TCR beta libraries as 87-base-pair reads. The authors' analysis ran thus. A later analysis tallied tens of millions of unique TCR beta chains across the 666 repertoires, and about 12 million of those chains were shared by two or more donors. Raw reads were error-corrected and collapsed into unique sequences by a nearest-neighbor algorithm in which closely related sequences were merged to remove PCR and sequencing errors. Alignment of CDR3 sequences to IMGT reference sequences was used to assign V, D and J gene segments. For a sequence to be retained, a match of at least six nucleotides was required to both a V gene segment and a J gene segment. Rearrangements were called productive when the CDR3 lacked stop codons and stayed in frame with V and J; all others were non-productive. CDR3 was defined according to IMGT convention as the region running from the second conserved V-encoded cysteine to the conserved J-encoded phenylalanine. The earlier analysis of roughly 590 of the donors excluded sequences that lacked an unambiguous match to a single V gene segment. In an earlier analysis of a few hundred of the donors, V segments were called functional above 56.7% productive rearrangements and were called segregating when the between-donor standard deviation exceeded 5%. A statistical classification framework was built to diagnose cytomegalovirus status from the catalog of TCR beta chain sequences. In a later analysis, V and J genes were assigned by comparing TCR nucleotide sequences against IMGT/GENE-DB human TR gene sequences. Using the TCRdist pipeline, a later analysis assigned CDR3 sequences along with most-parsimonious VDJ recombination scenarios. In a later analysis, each TCR beta chain was defined by its CDR3 amino acid sequence together with its V-gene family, and reads lacking a unique V-gene family were excluded. To address suspected cross-contamination and a sequencing artifact, a later analysis removed around 600 highly shared, low-generation-probability nucleotide sequences. A later analysis calculated a clonal expansion index for each public chain from normalized within-repertoire ranks of inferred template counts. In a later analysis, generation probabilities were computed with a VDJ recombination model fitted to out-of-frame rearrangements, and the resulting probabilities were checked against IGoR. In a later analysis, hypergeometric tests were used to score TCR-TCR, TCR-HLA and TCR-CMV co-occurrence, with a repertoire-size bias correction applied to TCR pairs. False discovery rates were estimated in a later analysis by permuting HLA or CMV assignments 20 times. In a later analysis, co-occurring TCRs were grouped using DBSCAN, with TCRdist sequence similarity added in when clustering inside HLA-allele-positive subsets. Repertoires with fewer than 30,000 or more than 120,000 public chains were left out of co-occurrence clustering, as were about five repertoires with anomalous nucleotide sharing. TCRdb re-hosts the immuneACCESS table, in-frame sequences only. Its copies lack some clones; in the studies checked, an unresolved V gene accounts for under half of them, and the cause for the rest is not known. V, J and clone size are those of that table, while D and trimming were read from the DNA. Within this sample are some 120,000 clones, with less than 75% of them counted one time only. Of the sample, around 2.1% falls within the top ten clones.

This clone has just one count. Its antigen target is currently unknown. No quality values exist for individual bases; no much larger clone is one base distant. The investigation overall reported the following: A later analysis found that HLA-associated TCR beta chains were more clonally expanded and had lower generation probabilities than equally common non-associated chains. V-gene and J-gene trimming of TCR beta chains was associated with a missense DCLRE1C variant in a later genetic analysis, and the association was replicated in an independent cohort. Linkage disequilibrium might explain the correlated functional status among segregating V segments, but an unknown experimental factor could not be ruled out. Because HLA typing was missing for some donors at each locus, association tests included only the typed subset. The presence/absence analyses assumed that sequencing depth was roughly uniform across donors, and that assumption may not be true. Strong co-occurrence of HLA alleles, especially DR and DQ, made assigning TCR associations to individual alleles difficult. The cohort was sequenced for TCR beta chains only, and without alpha or paired-chain data the features that could be detected were limited. Most CMV-associated TCR beta chains appeared to be HLA-restricted in a later analysis, and the HLA associations seemed to be driven largely by CMV exposure. The study listed 164 TCR beta chains as associated with cytomegalovirus. Across donors, most TCR sequences were observed very rarely, whereas some public TCRs were present in many individuals. A further reported finding was that TCR beta sequences accurately predicted the HLA-A and HLA-B alleles for most subjects in the first cohort. It was suggested by the authors that the approach could potentially be generalized to other disease states and immunological phenotypes. A later analysis found that TCR association rates varied across HLA loci, with DRB1 alleles showing the most associated TCRs and HLA-C alleles the fewest. Specific HLA alleles were associated with 15,000 to 20,000 TCR beta sequences at a false discovery rate of 0.05 in a later analysis. In vitro tests confirmed that a few of the cytomegalovirus-associated TCR beta chains recognize cytomegalovirus antigens. Broadly in line with IMGT annotations, most TCR beta V segments showed up in productive rearrangements about 87% or about 30% of the time in an earlier analysis of several hundred of the donors. Because counts were too low, about 18 rarely observed V segments, including chromosome 9 orphons, were excluded from the earlier analysis of a few hundred of the donors. The only immune exposure information available for the cohort was CMV serostatus. The classifier was reported to diagnose cytomegalovirus status with high specificity and sensitivity in both the original cohort and the validation cohort. A cluster of highly shared sequence variants was judged likely to be a technical artifact of the sequencing pipeline. Because the 87-base-pair reads could not distinguish some IMGT-functional V segments, including TRBV6-2 and TRBV6-3, those segments were excluded. Compared with the roughly 720-donor mean, donors in an Asian-associated ancestry cluster had fewer N-insertions in productive TCRs, according to a later genetic analysis. In a later analysis, several top co-occurrence clusters were reported to appear linked to parvovirus B19, influenza, CMV and Epstein-Barr virus.

The receptor comes from a middle-aged woman in good health and CMV-seropositive. The chain is assembled from TRBV7-3 and TRBJ2-6, and 8 bases in between align with TRBD1. Input material: PBMCs. The nucleotide sequence reads as follows: TGTGCCAGCAGCGGCTCAGGGGGCTTGGATGGGGCCAACGTCCTGACTTTC. Its product reads: CASSGSGGLDGANVLTF.